Listed here are 8 T cell receptor beta chains from one sample, sequenced in a study of CD8 T cells in ankylosing spondylitis (dated by TCRdb to 2016 to 2017). What the authors observed across the whole study: Blood from ankylosing spondylitis patients appeared to be characterized by a TCR beta motif composed of 7 to 9 highly homologous amino acid variants.

Libraries came from 5' RACE. Sequencer: Illumina HiSeq 2500. TCRdb reprocessing: public reads trimmed at Q25 with fastp, clones called with MiXCR, in-frame beta chains kept. Every CDR3 protein is listed once, alongside the most common genes and DNA of its rows. This sample gives hundreds of thousands of distinct CDR3 sequences in total; over 9.5% of them show up just once. 0.51% of the sample goes to the ten largest clones. No cognate antigen is known for these TCRs. Source material: blood, either unsorted or a sorted T cell fraction (not recorded which). The receptor source for this set is a male donor with ankylosing spondylitis.

This clonotype came up a few times. The CDR3 is CSARDSRAAGELFF. CDR3 in DNA: TGCAGTGCTAGAGATAGCCGGGCGGCCGGGGAGCTGTTTTTT. The V call is TRBV20-1, the J call TRBJ2-2; D is ambiguous. Germline loops: CDR1 DFQATT, CDR2 SNEGSKA (reference sequence). V was shortened by 0 bases and J by 6 bases, with 11 bases between the two germline ends. The CDR3 has 14 amino acids.

The rearrangement joins TRBV5-1 to TRBJ1-6, with 8 bases that match TRBD1. There are 14 residues in the CDR3. V was clipped by 1 base and J by 10 bases; unmatched bases: 4. Germline assignment: CDR1 SGHRS and CDR2 YFSETQ. DNA for the CDR3: TGCGCCAGCAGCTTGATGGGACAGGAATCACCCCTCCACTTT. It translates to CASSLMGQESPLHF.

This clonotype was seen many times. The chain recombines TRBV10-3 with TRBJ2-1; 15 bases map to TRBD2. CDR1 ENHRY and CDR2 SYGVKD come from the germline V gene. Trimming took 2 bases from V and 10 from J; bases not matched to a gene: 6. The CDR3 loop spans 16 amino acids. The DNA of the CDR3 is TGTGCCATCAGTGAGGAGGGGGGACTAGCGGGAGGAGAGCAGTTCTTC. Protein: CAISEEGGLAGGEQFF.

This clonotype showed up many times. The chain combines TRBV29-1 with TRBJ2-6; 10 bases match TRBD1. This CDR3 region has 16 residues. Germline trimming cut 3 bases from V and 2 bases from J; bases unmatched to any gene: 4. In germline, CDR1 is SQVTM, CDR2 ANQGSEA. As DNA, the CDR3 is TGCAGCGTTGAGACAGGGGGCTTTCCTGGGGCCAACGTCCTGACTTTC. It specifies CSVETGGFPGANVLTF.

This clonotype was counted only a few times. The V call is TRBV27, the J call TRBJ1-2, with 10 bases aligning to TRBD1. The J segment lost 7 bases and the V segment lost 3 bases, leaving 5 bases of the junction unmatched. The germline CDR1 and CDR2 sequences are MNHEY and SMNVEV (reference sequence). The CDR3 totals 14 residues. The CDR3 nucleotides are TGTGCCAGCAGTTTTCGACAGGGGGCGGGTGGCTACACCTTC. Protein sequence: CASSFRQGAGGYTF.

CDR3 nucleotide sequence: TGCAGTGCTATAGTCGATTACTATGGCTACACCTTC. It yields the protein CSAIVDYYGYTF. J is TRBJ1-2 and V is TRBV20-1; D unresolved. V lost 4 bases and J lost 3, with 9 bases in between. Germline CDR1 and CDR2: DFQATT and SNEGSKA (reference sequence). The CDR3 has 12 residues.

The chain has TRBV20-1 and TRBJ1-2; D ambiguous. Trimming shortened V by 3 bases and J by 7 bases, and 21 bases separated the two germline ends. The length of the CDR3 is 15 residues. Germline CDR1 and CDR2: DFQATT and SNEGSKA (reference sequence). The CDR3 DNA reads TGCAGTGCTAGTGAAGTTGGAGGGAGACTCGGTGGCTACACCTTC. Protein: CSASEVGGRLGGYTF.

This clonotype was observed a few times. The rearrangement uses TRBV27 and TRBJ2-5; 9 bases match TRBD2. The V gene end was trimmed by 6 bases and the J gene end by 4 bases; junction bases not matched to a gene: 9. In germline, CDR1 is MNHEY, CDR2 SMNVEV (reference sequence). The CDR3 is made up of 15 amino acids. The CDR3 loop reads CASRGLATSRETQYF. CDR3 in DNA: TGTGCCAGCAGGGGACTAGCAACGTCCAGAGAGACCCAGTACTTC.